This TCR beta chain was identified during a study of vaccination effects on CD4 cells after COVID-19. Background on the study: Participants each got two BNT162b2 or mRNA-1273 vaccine doses.

ViraFEST used viral peptide pools to expand antigen-specific CD4+ T cells before sequencing. Cultured cells yielded isolated CD4+ T cells after nine to ten days. Previously uninfected by SARS-CoV-2, the vaccine recipients also showed negative nucleocapsid antibodies. Half of the medium was exchanged for IL-2 medium on both days 3 and 7. Assay used: immunoSEQ multiplex PCR; TCRdb lists only in-frame clones, some missing. Of tens of thousands of clones listed, roughly two thirds are singletons. About this clone: Its antigen is not known.

General study findings and limits: Infection-derived and vaccine-derived clones contracted markedly late after vaccination.

The CDR3 is 14 residues long. Trimming cost V 5 bases and J 9 bases; bases outside gene matches: 12. Germline V gene sequence: CDR1 MNHEY, CDR2 SVGEGT. The chain employs TRBV6-2 or TRBV6-3 and TRBJ1-1, with 7 bases that match TRBD1. This material consisted of CD4+ T cells from PBMCs cultured with SARS-CoV-2 spike peptides, taken before COVID-19 vaccination. The receptor comes from a human donor who received a COVID-19 vaccine. As DNA, the CDR3 is TGTGCCAGCAGTCGAAGCGGGACAGCAGAAAAAGCTTTCTTT. As protein: CASSRSGTAEKAFF.